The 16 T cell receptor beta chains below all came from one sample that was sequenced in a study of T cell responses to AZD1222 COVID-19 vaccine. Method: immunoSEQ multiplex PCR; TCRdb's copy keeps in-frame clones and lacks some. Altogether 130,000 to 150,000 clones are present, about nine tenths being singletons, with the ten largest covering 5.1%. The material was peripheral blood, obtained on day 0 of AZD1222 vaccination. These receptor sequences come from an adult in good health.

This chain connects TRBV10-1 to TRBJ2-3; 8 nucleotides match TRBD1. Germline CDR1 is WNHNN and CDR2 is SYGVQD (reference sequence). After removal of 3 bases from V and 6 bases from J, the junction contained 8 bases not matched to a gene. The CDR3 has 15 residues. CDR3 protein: CASSEGQGRWDTQYF. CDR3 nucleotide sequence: TGCGCCAGCAGTGAAGGACAGGGAAGGTGGGATACGCAGTATTTT.

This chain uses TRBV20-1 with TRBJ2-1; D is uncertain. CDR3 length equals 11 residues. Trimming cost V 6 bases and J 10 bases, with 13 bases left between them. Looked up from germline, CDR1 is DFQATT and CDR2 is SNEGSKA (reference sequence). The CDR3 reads CSASRRTEQFF. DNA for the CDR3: TGCAGTGCCAGCCGGCGGACCGAGCAGTTCTTC.

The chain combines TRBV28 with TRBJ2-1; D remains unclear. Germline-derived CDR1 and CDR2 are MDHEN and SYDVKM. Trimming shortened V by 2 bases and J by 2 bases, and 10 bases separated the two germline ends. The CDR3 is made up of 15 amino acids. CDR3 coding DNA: TGTGCCAGCAGTTTAGGTAGTCTCCCCTACAATGAGCAGTTCTTC. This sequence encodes CASSLGSLPYNEQFF. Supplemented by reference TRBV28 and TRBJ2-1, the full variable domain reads DVKVTQSSRYLVKRTGEKVFLECVQDMDHENMFWYRQDPGLGLRLIYFSYDVKMKEKGDIPEGYSVSREKKERFSLILESASTNQTSMYLCASSLGSLPYNEQFFGPGTRLTVL.

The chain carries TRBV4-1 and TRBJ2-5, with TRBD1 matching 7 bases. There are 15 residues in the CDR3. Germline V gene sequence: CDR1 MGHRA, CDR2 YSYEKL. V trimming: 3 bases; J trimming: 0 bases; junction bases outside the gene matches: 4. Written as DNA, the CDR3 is TGCGCCAGCAGCCACGCTGACAGGGACCAAGAGACCCAGTACTTC. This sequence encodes CASSHADRDQETQYF.

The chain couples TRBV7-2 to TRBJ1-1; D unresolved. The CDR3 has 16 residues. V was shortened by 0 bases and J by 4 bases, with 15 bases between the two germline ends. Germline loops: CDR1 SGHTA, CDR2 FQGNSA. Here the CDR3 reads CASSLALGSGLTEAFF. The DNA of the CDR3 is TGTGCCAGCAGCTTAGCCCTGGGCAGTGGCCTCACTGAAGCTTTCTTT.

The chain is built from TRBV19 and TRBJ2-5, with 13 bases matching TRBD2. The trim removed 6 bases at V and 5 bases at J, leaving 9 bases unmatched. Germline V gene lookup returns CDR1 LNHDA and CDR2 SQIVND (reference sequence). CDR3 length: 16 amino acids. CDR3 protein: CASRTRGTSGMETQYF. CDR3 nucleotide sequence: TGTGCCAGTAGGACCCGCGGGACTAGCGGGATGGAGACCCAGTACTTC.

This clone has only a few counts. This CDR3 reads CASSDSFNTEAFF. As DNA, the CDR3 is TGTGCCAGCAGTGACTCGTTCAACACTGAAGCTTTCTTT. The chain couples TRBV6-4 to TRBJ1-1; D not certain. The CDR3 is 13 residues long. Trimming removed 0 bases from V and 2 bases from J, with 4 bases in between. Germline assignment: CDR1 MRHNA and CDR2 SNTAGT.

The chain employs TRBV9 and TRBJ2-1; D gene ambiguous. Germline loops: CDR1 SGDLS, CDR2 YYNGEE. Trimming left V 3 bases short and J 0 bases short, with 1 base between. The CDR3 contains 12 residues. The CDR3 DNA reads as TGTGCCAGCAGCGCCTCCTACAATGAGCAGTTCTTC. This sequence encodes CASSASYNEQFF. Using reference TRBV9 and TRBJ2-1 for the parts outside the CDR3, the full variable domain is DSGVTQTPKHLITATGQRVTLRCSPRSGDLSVYWYQQSLDQGLQFLIQYYNGEERAKGNILERFSAQQFPDLHSELNLSSLELGDSALYFCASSASYNEQFFGPGTRLTVL.

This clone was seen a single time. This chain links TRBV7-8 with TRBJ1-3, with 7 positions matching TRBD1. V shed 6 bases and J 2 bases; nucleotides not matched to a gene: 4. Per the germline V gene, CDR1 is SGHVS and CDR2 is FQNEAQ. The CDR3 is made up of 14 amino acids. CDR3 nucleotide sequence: TGTGCCAGCAGACAGGGGAACGCTGGAAACACCATATATTTT. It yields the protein CASRQGNAGNTIYF.

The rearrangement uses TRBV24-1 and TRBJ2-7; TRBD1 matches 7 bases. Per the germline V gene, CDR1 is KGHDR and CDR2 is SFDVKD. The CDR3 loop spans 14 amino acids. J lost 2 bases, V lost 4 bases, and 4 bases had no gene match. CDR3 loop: CATSEGQTPYEQYF. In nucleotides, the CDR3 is TGTGCCACCAGTGAGGGACAGACGCCCTACGAGCAGTACTTC.

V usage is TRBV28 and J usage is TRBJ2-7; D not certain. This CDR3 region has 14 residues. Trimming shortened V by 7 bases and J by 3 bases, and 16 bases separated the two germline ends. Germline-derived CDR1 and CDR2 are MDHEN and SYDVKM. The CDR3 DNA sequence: TGTGCCAGCACCCCATCGGGCAGGATCTACGAGCAGTACTTC. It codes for CASTPSGRIYEQYF.

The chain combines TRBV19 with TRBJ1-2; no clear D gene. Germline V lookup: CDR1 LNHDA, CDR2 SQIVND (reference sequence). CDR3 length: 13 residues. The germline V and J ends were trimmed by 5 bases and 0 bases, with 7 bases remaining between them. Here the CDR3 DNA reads TGTGCCAGTAGTGTCCGATCTAACTATGGCTACACCTTC. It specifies CASSVRSNYGYTF.

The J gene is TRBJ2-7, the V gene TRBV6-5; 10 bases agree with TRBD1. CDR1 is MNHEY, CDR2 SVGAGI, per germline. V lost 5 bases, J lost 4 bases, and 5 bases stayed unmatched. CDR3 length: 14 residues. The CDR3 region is CASSRDRGLYEQYF. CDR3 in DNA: TGTGCCAGCAGTCGGGACAGGGGTTTATACGAGCAGTACTTC.

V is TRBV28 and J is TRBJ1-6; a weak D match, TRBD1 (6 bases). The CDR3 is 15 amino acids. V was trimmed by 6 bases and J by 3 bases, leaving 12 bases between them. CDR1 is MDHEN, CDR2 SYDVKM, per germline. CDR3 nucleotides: TGTGCCAGCAGCTCCGGACAGTTCTATAATTCACCCCTCCACTTT. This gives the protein CASSSGQFYNSPLHF.

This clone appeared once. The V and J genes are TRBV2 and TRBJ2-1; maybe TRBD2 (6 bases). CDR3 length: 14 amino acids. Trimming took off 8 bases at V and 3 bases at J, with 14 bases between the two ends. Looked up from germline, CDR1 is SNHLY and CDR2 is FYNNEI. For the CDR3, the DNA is TGTGCCAGCTGGCGGGATACGTTCTACAATGAGCAGTTCTTC. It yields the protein CASWRDTFYNEQFF. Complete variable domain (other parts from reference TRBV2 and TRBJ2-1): EPEVTQTPSHQVTQMGQEVILRCVPISNHLYFYWYRQILGQKVEFLVSFYNNEISEKSEIFDDQFSVERPDGSNFTLKIRSTKLEDSAMYFCASWRDTFYNEQFFGPGTRLTVL.

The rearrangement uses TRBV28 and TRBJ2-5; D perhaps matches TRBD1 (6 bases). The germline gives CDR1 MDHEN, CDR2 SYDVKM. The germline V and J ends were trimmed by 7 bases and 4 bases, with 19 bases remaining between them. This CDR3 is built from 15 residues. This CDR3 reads CASTRGEQGRETQYF. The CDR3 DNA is TGTGCCAGCACCCGAGGGGAGCAGGGGCGAGAGACCCAGTACTTC.